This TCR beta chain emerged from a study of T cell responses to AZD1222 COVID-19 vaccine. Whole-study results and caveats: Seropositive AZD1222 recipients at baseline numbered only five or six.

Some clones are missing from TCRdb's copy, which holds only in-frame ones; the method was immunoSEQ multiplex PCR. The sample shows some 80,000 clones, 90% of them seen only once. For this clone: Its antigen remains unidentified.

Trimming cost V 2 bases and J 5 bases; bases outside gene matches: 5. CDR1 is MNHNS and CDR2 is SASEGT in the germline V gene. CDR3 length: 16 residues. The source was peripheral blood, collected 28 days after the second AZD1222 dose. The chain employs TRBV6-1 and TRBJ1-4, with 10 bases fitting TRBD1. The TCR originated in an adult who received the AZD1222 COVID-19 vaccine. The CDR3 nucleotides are TGTGCCAGCAGTGAATGGGACAGGGGATTAAATGAAAAACTGTTTTTT. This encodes CASSEWDRGLNEKLFF.